This entry lists 3 T cell receptor beta chains sequenced from one sample in a study of blood T cell repertoires in COVID-19. The method was immunoSEQ multiplex PCR; TCRdb's version includes in-frame clones alone and lacks a portion of them. The sample lists 350,000 or so clones, roughly 87% occurring once. The sequenced material came from PBMCs or T cells enriched from blood (not recorded which). The receptors derive from a woman aged 25-40 years who had recovered from COVID-19.

The V gene is TRBV5-4, the J gene TRBJ2-3; TRBD2 aligns across 12 bases. V lost 4 bases and J lost 6; bases outside the gene matches: 3. Germline values: CDR1 SGHNT, CDR2 YYREEE (reference sequence). The CDR3 runs 14 residues. CDR3 loop: CASSRTSGMDTQYF. CDR3 nucleotides: TGTGCCAGCAGCCGGACTAGCGGGATGGATACGCAGTATTTT. Complete variable domain (other parts from reference TRBV5-4 and TRBJ2-3): ETGVTQSPTHLIKTRGQQVTLRCSSQSGHNTVSWYQQALGQGPQFIFQYYREEENGRGNFPPRFSGLQFPNYSSELNVNALELDDSALYLCASSRTSGMDTQYFGPGTRLTVL.

This clone was observed a single time. The rearrangement links TRBV11-2 to TRBJ2-3, with 7 bases matching TRBD1. The V segment lost 5 bases and the J segment 0 bases; nucleotides outside the gene matches: 8. There are 16 residues in the CDR3. CDR1 and CDR2 from the germline V gene are SGHAT and FQNNGV. The DNA of the CDR3 is TGTGCCAGCAGCCCTGGGGACAGAGTAAGCACAGATACGCAGTATTTT. Amino acid sequence: CASSPGDRVSTDTQYF.

The rearrangement uses TRBV11-2 and TRBJ2-7; D ambiguous. The CDR3 has 13 amino acids. Germline CDR1 is SGHAT and CDR2 is FQNNGV. V shed 3 bases and J shed 3 bases, with 9 bases lying between them. CDR3 protein: CASSLGHNYEQYF. In DNA form, the CDR3 reads TGTGCCAGCAGCTTGGGCCATAACTACGAGCAGTACTTC.